This passage covers 2 T cell receptor beta chains from one sample sequenced in a study of shared clonotypes between healthy human individuals. Only in-frame clones appear in the TCRdb table, and some are missing; sequencing was by immunoSEQ multiplex PCR. The repertoire holds millions of clones, with 85% to 95% as singletons. Specimen: naive CD4+ T cells sorted from blood. The subset: CD45RA+ positively selected. Every receptor here comes from a man between 18 and 35 years old in good health.

This chain links TRBV7-9 with TRBJ2-1; 13 positions match TRBD2. Per germline, CDR1 SEHNR and CDR2 FQNEAQ (reference sequence). Trimming at V came to 3 bases and at J to 0 bases, leaving 8 bases not matched to a gene. The CDR3 is 19 residues long. DNA for the CDR3: TGTGCCAGCAGCTTCCCCGGACTAGCGGGGGACCTCTCCTACAATGAGCAGTTCTTC. It specifies CASSFPGLAGDLSYNEQFF.

V and J are TRBV30 and TRBJ1-2, with TRBD1 identical over 8 bases. Losses at the gene ends were 2 bases for V and 8 bases for J; bases not matched to a gene: 10. Germline CDR1 reads GTSNPN; CDR2 reads SVGIG (reference sequence). This CDR3 region has 14 residues. The CDR3 bases are TGTGCCTGGAGTCCCCTCCCAGGGGGCAAAGGCTACACCTTC. Translating gives CAWSPLPGGKGYTF.